This T cell receptor (beta chain) is drawn from a study of chemoradiotherapy in HPV16-positive cancers. Study-wide context: Candidate HPV-specific clones and shared TCR motifs came from a couple of HPV16-positive patients.

Study results and limitations: In HPV16-positive patients, HPV-responsive T-cell expansion tracked better recurrence-free survival. During treatment, candidate HPV-specific clones and E7-related motifs expanded in tumor.

The CDR3 length is 14 residues. Germline loops: CDR1 LNHDA, CDR2 SQIVND (reference sequence). V was cut by 5 bases and J by 1 base, with 8 bases left in between. In the case of this clone: The antigen remains unidentified. The sample has other DNA sequences that encode this CDR3 too.

Repertoires were sampled repeatedly during chemoradiotherapy. Generated by immunoSEQ multiplex PCR, the TCRdb table keeps only in-frame clones and is missing some. This table holds some 5,100 clones, around 72% found once. The sequence was obtained from a human donor with HPV-associated anogenital cancer. Sequences were derived from tumor tissue, sampled from a patient who underwent chemoradiotherapy. The gene calls are TRBV19 and TRBJ1-4, with a weak D call TRBD1 (6 bases). The CDR3 here is CASSQGGTNEKLFF. CDR3 DNA: TGTGCCAGTAGTCAAGGGGGAACTAATGAAAAACTGTTTTTT.